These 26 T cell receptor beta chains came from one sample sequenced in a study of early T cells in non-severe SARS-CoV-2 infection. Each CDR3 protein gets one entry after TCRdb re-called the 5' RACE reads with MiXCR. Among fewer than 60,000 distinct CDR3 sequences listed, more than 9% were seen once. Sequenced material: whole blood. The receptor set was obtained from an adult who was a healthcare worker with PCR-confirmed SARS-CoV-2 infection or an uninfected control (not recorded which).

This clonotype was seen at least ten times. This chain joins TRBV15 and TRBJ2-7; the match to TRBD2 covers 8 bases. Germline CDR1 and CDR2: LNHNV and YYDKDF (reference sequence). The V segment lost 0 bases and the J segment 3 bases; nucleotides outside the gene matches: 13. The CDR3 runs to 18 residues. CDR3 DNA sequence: TGTGCCACCAGCAGAGAGTTGGCTACTAGCGGAGGTGTCTACGAGCAGTACTTC. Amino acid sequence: CATSRELATSGGVYEQYF. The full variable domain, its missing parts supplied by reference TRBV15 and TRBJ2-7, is DAMVIQNPRYQVTQFGKPVTLSCSQTLNHNVMYWYQQKSSQAPKLLFHYYDKDFNNEADTPDNFQSRRPNTSFCFLDIRSPGLGDTAMYLCATSRELATSGGVYEQYFGPGTRLTVT.

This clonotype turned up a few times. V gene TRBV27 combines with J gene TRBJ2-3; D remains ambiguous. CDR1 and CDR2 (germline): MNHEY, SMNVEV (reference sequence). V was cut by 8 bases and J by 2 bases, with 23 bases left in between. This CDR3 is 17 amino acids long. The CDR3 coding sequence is TGTGCCAGCCGTCCTCTTGGACCGCCGCTTGCCACAGATACGCAGTATTTT. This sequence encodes CASRPLGPPLATDTQYF.

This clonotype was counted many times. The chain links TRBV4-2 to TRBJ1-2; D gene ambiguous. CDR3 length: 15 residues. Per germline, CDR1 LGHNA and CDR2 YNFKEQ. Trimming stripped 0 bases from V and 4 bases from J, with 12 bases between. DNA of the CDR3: TGTGCCAGCAGCCAAGATGAAAGCAGCCTCTATGGCTACACCTTC. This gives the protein CASSQDESSLYGYTF.

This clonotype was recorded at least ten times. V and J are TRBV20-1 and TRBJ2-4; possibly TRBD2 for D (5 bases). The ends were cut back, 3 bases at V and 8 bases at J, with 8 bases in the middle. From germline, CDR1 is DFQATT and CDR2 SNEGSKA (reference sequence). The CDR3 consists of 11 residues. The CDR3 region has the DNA TGCAGTGCTAGTGCGGAGGACATTCAGTACTTC. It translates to CSASAEDIQYF.

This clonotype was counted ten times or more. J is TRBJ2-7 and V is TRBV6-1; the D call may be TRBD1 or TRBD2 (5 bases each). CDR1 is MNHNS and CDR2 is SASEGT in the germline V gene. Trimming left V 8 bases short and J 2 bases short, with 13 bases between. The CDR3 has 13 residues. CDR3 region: CASGMGPPYEQYF. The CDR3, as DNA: TGTGCCAGCGGGATGGGACCTCCCTACGAGCAGTACTTC.

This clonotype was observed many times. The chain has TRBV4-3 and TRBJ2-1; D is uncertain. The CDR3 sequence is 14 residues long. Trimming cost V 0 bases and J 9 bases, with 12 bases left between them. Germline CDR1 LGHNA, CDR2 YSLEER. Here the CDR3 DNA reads TGCGCCAGCAGCCAAGATGGGTTCGTTAGTGAGCAGTTCTTC. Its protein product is CASSQDGFVSEQFF.

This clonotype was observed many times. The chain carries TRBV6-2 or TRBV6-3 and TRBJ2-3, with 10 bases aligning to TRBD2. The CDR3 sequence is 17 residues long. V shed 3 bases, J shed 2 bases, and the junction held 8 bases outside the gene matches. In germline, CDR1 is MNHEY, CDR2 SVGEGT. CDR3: CASSYGLAGDITDTQYF. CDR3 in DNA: TGTGCCAGCAGTTATGGGCTAGCGGGAGACATCACAGATACGCAGTATTTT.

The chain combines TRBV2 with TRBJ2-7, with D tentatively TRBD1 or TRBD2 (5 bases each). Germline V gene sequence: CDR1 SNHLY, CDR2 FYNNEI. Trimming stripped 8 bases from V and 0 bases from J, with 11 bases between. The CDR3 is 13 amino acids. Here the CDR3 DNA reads TGTGCCAGCGCCCGGGGCGGCTCCTACGAGCAGTACTTC. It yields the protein CASARGGSYEQYF.

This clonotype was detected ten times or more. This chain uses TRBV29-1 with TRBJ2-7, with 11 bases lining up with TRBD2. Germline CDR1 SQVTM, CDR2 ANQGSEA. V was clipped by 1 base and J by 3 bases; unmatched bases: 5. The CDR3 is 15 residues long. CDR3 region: CSVEVLAGGYYEQYF. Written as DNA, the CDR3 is TGCAGCGTTGAAGTCCTAGCGGGAGGATACTACGAGCAGTACTTC.

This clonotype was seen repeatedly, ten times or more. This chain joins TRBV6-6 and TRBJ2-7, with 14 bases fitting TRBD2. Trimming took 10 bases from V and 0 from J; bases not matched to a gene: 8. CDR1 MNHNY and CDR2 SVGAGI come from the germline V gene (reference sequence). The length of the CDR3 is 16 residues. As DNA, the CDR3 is TGTGCCACTGCGACTAGCGGGAGGGGTAACTCCTACGAGCAGTACTTC. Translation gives CATATSGRGNSYEQYF.

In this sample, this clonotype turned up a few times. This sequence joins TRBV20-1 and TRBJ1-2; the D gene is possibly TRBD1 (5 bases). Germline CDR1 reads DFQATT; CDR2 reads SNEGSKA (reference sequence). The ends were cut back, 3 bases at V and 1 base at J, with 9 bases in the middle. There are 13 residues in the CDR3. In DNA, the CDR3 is TGCAGTGCTAGCCAGGACATTAACTATGGCTACACCTTC. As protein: CSASQDINYGYTF.

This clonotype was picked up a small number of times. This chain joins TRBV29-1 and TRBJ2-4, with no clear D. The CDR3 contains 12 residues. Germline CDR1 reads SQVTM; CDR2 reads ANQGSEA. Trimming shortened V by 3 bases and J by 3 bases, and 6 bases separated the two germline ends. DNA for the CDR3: TGCAGCGTTGACACCGGCAAAAACATTCAGTACTTC. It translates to CSVDTGKNIQYF.

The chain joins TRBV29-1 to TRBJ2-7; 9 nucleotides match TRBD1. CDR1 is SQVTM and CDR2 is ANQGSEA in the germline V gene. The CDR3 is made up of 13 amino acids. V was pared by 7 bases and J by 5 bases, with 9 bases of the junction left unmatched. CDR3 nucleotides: TGCAGCGCCGCGACAGGGGGAAATCACGAGCAGTACTTC. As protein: CSAATGGNHEQYF.

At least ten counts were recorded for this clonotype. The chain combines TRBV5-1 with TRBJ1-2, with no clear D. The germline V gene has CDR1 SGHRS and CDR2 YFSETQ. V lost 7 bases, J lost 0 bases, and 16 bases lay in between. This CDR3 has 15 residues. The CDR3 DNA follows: TGCGCCAGCGGCGTTACAGATGACGCTAACTATGGCTACACCTTC. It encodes CASGVTDDANYGYTF.

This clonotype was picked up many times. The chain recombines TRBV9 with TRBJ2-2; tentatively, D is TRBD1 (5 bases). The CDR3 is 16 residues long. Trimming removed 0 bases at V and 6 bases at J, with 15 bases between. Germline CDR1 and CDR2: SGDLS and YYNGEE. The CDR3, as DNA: TGTGCCAGCAGCGTAGGGTCCGGACACCAGGCCGGGGAGCTGTTTTTT. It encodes CASSVGSGHQAGELFF.

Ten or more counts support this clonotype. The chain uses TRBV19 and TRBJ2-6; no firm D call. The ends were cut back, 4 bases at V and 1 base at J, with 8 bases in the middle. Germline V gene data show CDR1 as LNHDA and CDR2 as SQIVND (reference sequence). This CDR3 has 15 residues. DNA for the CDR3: TGTGCCAGTAGTAACACAAGGTCTGGGGCCAACGTCCTGACTTTC. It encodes CASSNTRSGANVLTF.

The CDR3 reads CASSPSGASNQPQHF. The CDR3 region has the DNA TGTGCCAGCAGCCCGTCAGGGGCCAGCAATCAGCCCCAGCATTTT. V is TRBV7-9 and J is TRBJ1-5; maybe TRBD1 (6 bases). The germline V and J ends were trimmed by 5 bases and 1 base, with 12 bases remaining between them. There are 15 residues in the CDR3. Germline assignment: CDR1 SEHNR and CDR2 FQNEAQ (reference sequence).

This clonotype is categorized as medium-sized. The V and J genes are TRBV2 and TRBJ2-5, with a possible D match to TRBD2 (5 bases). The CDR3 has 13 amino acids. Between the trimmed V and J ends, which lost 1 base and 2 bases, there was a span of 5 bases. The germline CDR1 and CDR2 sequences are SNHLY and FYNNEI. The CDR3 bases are TGTGCCAGCAGTGAAGAGCGGCAAGAGACCCAGTACTTC. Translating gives CASSEERQETQYF.

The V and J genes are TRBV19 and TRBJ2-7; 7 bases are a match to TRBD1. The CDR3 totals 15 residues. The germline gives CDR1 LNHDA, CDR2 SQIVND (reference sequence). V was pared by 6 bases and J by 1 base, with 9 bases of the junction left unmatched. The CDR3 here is CASRQDRTSSYEQYF. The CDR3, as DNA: TGTGCCAGTAGGCAGGACAGGACCTCTTCCTACGAGCAGTACTTC.

The CDR3 DNA follows: TGTGCCAGCAGCCAAGAAGAGGGGAGAGAGCAGTACTTC. Amino acids: CASSQEEGREQYF. The V and J genes are TRBV4-2 and TRBJ2-7; tentatively, D is TRBD1 or TRBD2 (5 bases each). The germline V and J ends were trimmed by 0 bases and 7 bases, with 10 bases remaining between them. There are 13 residues in the CDR3. Germline V gives CDR1 LGHNA, CDR2 YNFKEQ.

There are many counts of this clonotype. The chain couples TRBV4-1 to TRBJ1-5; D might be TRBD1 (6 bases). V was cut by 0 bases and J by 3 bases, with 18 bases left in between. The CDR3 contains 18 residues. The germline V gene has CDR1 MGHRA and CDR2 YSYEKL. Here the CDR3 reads CASSQEGYQGQVNQPQHF. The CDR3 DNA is TGCGCCAGCAGCCAAGAGGGCTATCAGGGGCAGGTCAATCAGCCCCAGCATTTT.

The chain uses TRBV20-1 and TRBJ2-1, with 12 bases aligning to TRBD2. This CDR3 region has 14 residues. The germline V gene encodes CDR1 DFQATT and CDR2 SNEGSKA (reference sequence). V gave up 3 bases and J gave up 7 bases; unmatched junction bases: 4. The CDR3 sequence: CSARTSGSRNEQFF. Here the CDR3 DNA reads TGCAGTGCTAGGACTAGCGGGAGTCGGAATGAGCAGTTCTTC.

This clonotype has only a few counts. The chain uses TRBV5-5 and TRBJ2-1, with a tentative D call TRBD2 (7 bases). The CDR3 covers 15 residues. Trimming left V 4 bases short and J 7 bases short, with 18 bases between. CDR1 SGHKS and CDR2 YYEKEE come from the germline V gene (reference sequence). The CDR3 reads CASSAPAGAGNEQFF. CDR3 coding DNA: TGTGCCAGCAGCGCCCCTGCGGGGGCGGGGAATGAGCAGTTCTTC.

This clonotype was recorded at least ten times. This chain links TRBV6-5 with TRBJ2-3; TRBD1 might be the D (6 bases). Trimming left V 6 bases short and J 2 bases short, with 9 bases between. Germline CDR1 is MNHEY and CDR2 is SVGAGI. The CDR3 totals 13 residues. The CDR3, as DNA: TGTGCCAGCAGGAGGGGGTCCACAGATACGCAGTATTTT. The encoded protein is CASRRGSTDTQYF.

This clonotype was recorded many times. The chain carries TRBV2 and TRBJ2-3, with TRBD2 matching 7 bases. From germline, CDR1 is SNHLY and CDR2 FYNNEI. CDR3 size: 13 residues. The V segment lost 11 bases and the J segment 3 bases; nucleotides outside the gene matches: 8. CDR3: CAYGASGTDTQYF. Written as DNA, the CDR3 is TGTGCCTACGGGGCTAGCGGTACAGATACGCAGTATTTT.

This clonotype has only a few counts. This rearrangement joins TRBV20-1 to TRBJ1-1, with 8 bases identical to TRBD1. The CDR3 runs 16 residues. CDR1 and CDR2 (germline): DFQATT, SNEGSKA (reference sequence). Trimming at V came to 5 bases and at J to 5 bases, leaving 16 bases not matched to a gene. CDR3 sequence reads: CSAGIIRTGRLTEAFF. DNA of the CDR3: TGCAGTGCTGGCATCATCAGGACAGGGAGGTTAACTGAAGCTTTCTTT.